The next 32 T cell receptor beta chains were all read from a single sample in a study of identifying expanded T cells in peripheral blood. Assay: immunoSEQ multiplex PCR; the TCRdb copy retains only in-frame clones and omits some. Counted here are 100,000 to 150,000 clones, 86% occurring once; the ten biggest clones make up around 8.4%. Material: blood. The origin of the receptors is a person aged 18-70 years in good health.

The chain couples TRBV27 to TRBJ2-7, with TRBD1 as a possible D gene (6 bases). Per germline, CDR1 MNHEY and CDR2 SMNVEV (reference sequence). The CDR3 sequence is 14 residues long. The V end was cut by 5 bases, the J end by 2 bases, with 13 bases between. CDR3 region: CASSPRTDTYEQYF. CDR3 bases: TGTGCCAGCAGTCCCAGGACAGATACCTACGAGCAGTACTTC.

The J gene is TRBJ1-5, the V gene TRBV5-1, with D unresolved. With 0 bases removed from V and 4 bases from J, the gap between germline ends came to 8 bases. The CDR3 totals 14 residues. CDR1 is SGHRS and CDR2 is YFSETQ in the germline V gene. DNA for the CDR3: TGCGCCAGCAGCTTGGGGCAGGAGAATCAGCCCCAGCATTTT. Translating it yields CASSLGQENQPQHF.

The V call is TRBV4-1, the J call TRBJ1-1; no reliable D call. Trimming took 1 base from V and 0 from J, leaving 6 bases between them. The CDR3 has 14 residues. The germline V gene encodes CDR1 MGHRA and CDR2 YSYEKL. CDR3: CASSQGRLNTEAFF. The CDR3 nucleotides read TGCGCCAGCAGCCAAGGGAGGTTGAACACTGAAGCTTTCTTT.

The chain combines TRBV14 with TRBJ2-3, with 9 bases lining up with TRBD2. In germline, CDR1 is SGHDN, CDR2 FVKESK. The CDR3 extends over 16 amino acids. Trimming took 4 bases from V and 0 from J; bases not matched to a gene: 5. In nucleotides, the CDR3 is TGTGCCAGCAGCCGTCTAGCGGGACCTAGCACAGATACGCAGTATTTT. Translated, it gives CASSRLAGPSTDTQYF.

The chain has TRBV2 and TRBJ2-7; D is unclear. CDR1 is SNHLY, CDR2 FYNNEI, per germline. Trimming took off 1 base at V and 3 bases at J, with 4 bases between the two ends. The CDR3 has 12 amino acids. CDR3 sequence reads: CASSEESYEQYF. CDR3 bases: TGTGCCAGCAGTGAAGAAAGCTACGAGCAGTACTTC.

The chain links TRBV4-2 to TRBJ2-5; 7 bases align to TRBD2. Germline CDR1 is LGHNA and CDR2 is YNFKEQ. There are 12 residues in the CDR3. Unmatched junction bases numbered 9, after V lost 7 bases and J lost 10 bases. CDR3 sequence: CASIQVGEGQYF. CDR3 bases: TGTGCCAGCATCCAGGTGGGGGAGGGCCAGTACTTC.

This clone has just one count. The chain combines TRBV19 with TRBJ1-1, with no clear D. With 0 bases removed from V and 0 bases from J, the gap between germline ends came to 14 bases. Germline CDR1 is LNHDA and CDR2 is SQIVND (reference sequence). The CDR3 extends over 17 amino acids. The DNA for the CDR3 is TGTGCCAGTAGTATAGAGGGAAGTCTGGCGATGAACACTGAAGCTTTCTTT. Amino acid sequence: CASSIEGSLAMNTEAFF.

The chain carries TRBV6-1 and TRBJ1-2; D possibly corresponds to TRBD1 (5 bases). The germline V gene has CDR1 MNHNS and CDR2 SASEGT. CDR3 length: 16 amino acids. With 1 base removed from V and 4 bases from J, the gap between germline ends came to 16 bases. The CDR3 region has the DNA TGTGCCAGCAGTGAAGGGGGGTACCTAACCCCCTATGGCTACACCTTC. This gives the protein CASSEGGYLTPYGYTF.

The chain combines TRBV7-9 with TRBJ1-5; the D is unclear. Germline V lookup: CDR1 SEHNR, CDR2 FQNEAQ (reference sequence). V was pared by 3 bases and J by 0 bases, with 9 bases between. The CDR3 consists of 15 residues. The CDR3 loop is CASSLGPLSNQPQHF. In DNA, the CDR3 is TGTGCCAGCAGCTTGGGCCCACTTAGCAATCAGCCCCAGCATTTT.

The rearrangement uses TRBV2 and TRBJ2-1; weak D call: TRBD2 (6 bases). The CDR3 is 15 amino acids. Germline V lookup: CDR1 SNHLY, CDR2 FYNNEI. Trimming shortened V by 8 bases and J by 4 bases, and 18 bases separated the two germline ends. The CDR3 here is CASELGAEGYNEQFF. CDR3 DNA: TGTGCCAGCGAGTTGGGAGCGGAGGGGTACAATGAGCAGTTCTTC.

The V and J genes are TRBV18 and TRBJ1-4; the D is unclear. The CDR3 sequence is 15 residues long. The germline gives CDR1 KGHSH, CDR2 LQKENI. The V end lost 6 bases, the J end lost 0 bases, and 11 bases lay between the germline ends. This CDR3 reads CASSVTAATNEKLFF. CDR3 sequence (DNA): TGTGCCAGCTCCGTAACAGCTGCAACTAATGAAAAACTGTTTTTT.

The genes are TRBV7-2 and TRBJ2-7; D remains unclear. This CDR3 has 13 amino acids. V gave up 3 bases and J gave up 6 bases, with 12 bases separating them. The germline V gene encodes CDR1 SGHTA and CDR2 FQGNSA. This CDR3 is CASSFGPSLEQYF. As DNA, the CDR3 is TGTGCCAGCAGCTTCGGACCCTCTCTCGAGCAGTACTTC.

This clone was recorded once. The genes are TRBV7-8 and TRBJ2-7; D not certain. Germline loops: CDR1 SGHVS, CDR2 FQNEAQ. V was clipped by 1 base and J by 8 bases, with 9 bases between them. The length of the CDR3 is 12 residues. The CDR3 bases are TGTGCCAGCAGCTTAGGGGGTGGGAAGCAGTACTTC. Its protein product is CASSLGGGKQYF.

V is TRBV13 and J is TRBJ1-6, with D possibly TRBD1 on 5 matching bases. CDR1 is PRHDT, CDR2 FYEKMQ, per germline (reference sequence). Trimming stripped 5 bases from V and 11 bases from J, with 16 bases between. The CDR3 has 14 residues. CDR3 sequence (DNA): TGTGCCAGCAGCCTGGGACCGAACGGGGCACCCCTCCACTTT. Protein: CASSLGPNGAPLHF.

The genes are TRBV25-1 and TRBJ2-2, with 8 positions matching TRBD1. V lost 3 bases to trimming and J lost 5 bases; unmatched junction nucleotides: 5. Germline loops: CDR1 MGHDK, CDR2 SYGVNS. The CDR3 runs 15 residues. CDR3 in amino acids: CASSDTGQGTGELFF. CDR3 in DNA: TGTGCCAGCAGTGACACTGGACAGGGTACCGGGGAGCTGTTTTTT.

V and J are TRBV5-1 and TRBJ2-7; 9 bases align to TRBD1. The CDR3 has 14 amino acids. Germline trimming cut 10 bases from V and 4 bases from J; bases unmatched to any gene: 12. Germline assignment: CDR1 SGHRS and CDR2 YFSETQ. As DNA, the CDR3 is TGCGCCTCCAAGACCGGGACAGGGTTATACGAGCAGTACTTC. It yields the protein CASKTGTGLYEQYF.

The genes are TRBV19 and TRBJ1-2; D is perhaps TRBD1 (5 bases). The CDR3 loop spans 15 amino acids. In germline, CDR1 is LNHDA, CDR2 SQIVND (reference sequence). V was cut by 7 bases and J by 1 base, with 16 bases left in between. The CDR3 coding sequence is TGTGCCAGTACCCATACCGGGGCGGATAACTATGGCTACACCTTC. Encoded protein: CASTHTGADNYGYTF.

The chain employs TRBV5-1 and TRBJ2-2, with a possible D match to TRBD1 (6 bases). The CDR3 length is 14 residues. Germline V gives CDR1 SGHRS, CDR2 YFSETQ. V shed 2 bases and J shed 8 bases, with 13 bases lying between them. CDR3 sequence reads: CASSFSYREGELFF. CDR3 in DNA: TGCGCCAGCAGCTTTAGTTACAGGGAAGGGGAGCTGTTTTTT.

The rearrangement uses TRBV7-2 and TRBJ1-2; 7 bases are a match to TRBD1. V trimming: 5 bases; J trimming: 8 bases; junction bases outside the gene matches: 5. Per germline, CDR1 SGHTA and CDR2 FQGNSA. The CDR3 is 12 residues long. Here the CDR3 reads CASSPRQGGYTF. The DNA for the CDR3 is TGTGCCAGCAGCCCAAGACAGGGCGGCTACACCTTC.

V and J are TRBV5-1 and TRBJ2-5, with D perhaps being TRBD1 or TRBD2 (5 bases each). Trimming shortened V by 4 bases and J by 4 bases, and 14 bases separated the two germline ends. The CDR3 sequence is 14 residues long. Germline V CDR1 and CDR2: SGHRS, YFSETQ. The CDR3 sequence: CASSGGERGETQYF. CDR3 coding DNA: TGCGCCAGCAGCGGGGGTGAACGTGGAGAGACCCAGTACTTC.

The rearrangement uses TRBV19 and TRBJ2-6; D is undetermined. The V gene's germline CDR1 is LNHDA and CDR2 SQIVND (reference sequence). The V end was cut by 2 bases, the J end by 2 bases, with 7 bases between. This CDR3 is 15 amino acids long. The CDR3 loop is CASSITAPGANVLTF. CDR3 nucleotides: TGTGCCAGTAGTATAACGGCCCCTGGGGCCAACGTCCTGACTTTC.

The rearrangement joins TRBV27 to TRBJ2-7, with a tentative D call TRBD1 (5 bases). Germline CDR1 and CDR2: MNHEY and SMNVEV (reference sequence). V lost 6 bases to trimming and J lost 5 bases, with 17 bases between them. The CDR3 extends over 14 amino acids. The CDR3 loop reads CASRPITRVNEQYF. The CDR3, as DNA: TGTGCCAGCAGACCTATCACCAGGGTCAACGAGCAGTACTTC.

This chain joins TRBV21-1 and TRBJ2-7; TRBD2 is the table's D call, not checked against the DNA. TRBV21-1 is given as a pseudogene. This CDR3 contains 19 residues. The CDR3 DNA sequence: TGTGCCAGCAGCAAAAGATGTTTCTTTGGTATAGCGGAGATCTTAGAGCAGTACTTC. Its translation: CASSKRCFFGIAEILEQYF.

This clone has just one count. The gene calls are TRBV7-9 and TRBJ1-1; D ambiguous. This CDR3 is built from 14 residues. Trimming took off 3 bases at V and 5 bases at J, with 13 bases between the two ends. The germline V gene has CDR1 SEHNR and CDR2 FQNEAQ (reference sequence). CDR3 amino acids: CASSFQLSGTEAFF. CDR3 DNA: TGTGCCAGCAGCTTCCAACTCTCCGGGACTGAAGCTTTCTTT.

The rearrangement links TRBV11-3 to TRBJ2-3, with a weak D call TRBD2 (5 bases). Trimming stripped 1 base from V and 7 bases from J, with 12 bases between. This CDR3 comprises 14 residues. The germline gives CDR1 SGHNT, CDR2 YENEEA. Here the CDR3 reads CASSLASPGNTQYF. The CDR3 region has the DNA TGTGCCAGCAGCTTAGCCTCTCCCGGGAATACGCAGTATTTT.

This chain links TRBV20-1 with TRBJ2-5, with D possibly called TRBD1 or TRBD2 (5 bases each). This CDR3 has 10 residues. Germline V lookup: CDR1 DFQATT, CDR2 SNEGSKA (reference sequence). V was trimmed by 6 bases and J by 7 bases, leaving 9 bases between them. The CDR3 DNA reads TGCAGTGCCCCGAGGGGGACCCAGTACTTC. As protein: CSAPRGTQYF.

V and J are TRBV28 and TRBJ1-1, with a tentative D call TRBD1 (6 bases). This CDR3 contains 15 residues. The V end was cut by 10 bases, the J end by 0 bases, with 18 bases between. Germline V gene sequence: CDR1 MDHEN, CDR2 SYDVKM. The CDR3, as DNA: TGTGCCACCCGAACAGGAGGACAGTTGAACACTGAAGCTTTCTTT. Protein product: CATRTGGQLNTEAFF.

The chain has TRBV4-3 and TRBJ2-2, with D uncertain. The V end was cut by 4 bases, the J end by 8 bases, with 11 bases between. The germline gives CDR1 LGHNA, CDR2 YSLEER. The CDR3 extends over 13 amino acids. CDR3 amino acids: CASSPNLEGELFF. The CDR3 DNA is TGCGCCAGCAGCCCAAATCTCGAGGGGGAGCTGTTTTTT.

The rearrangement uses TRBV7-3 and TRBJ1-1; D unclear. Looked up from germline, CDR1 is SGHTA and CDR2 is FQGTGA. V was clipped by 5 bases and J by 1 base, with 8 bases between them. This CDR3 has 13 residues. The CDR3 sequence is CASSIGGNTEAFF. In DNA form, the CDR3 reads TGTGCCAGCAGCATCGGCGGGAACACTGAAGCTTTCTTT.

J is TRBJ2-6 and V is TRBV19; D not resolved. V gave up 10 bases and J gave up 0 bases, with 1 base separating them. CDR1 and CDR2 (germline): LNHDA, SQIVND (reference sequence). This CDR3 has 11 amino acids. The CDR3 sequence is CATSGANVLTF. CDR3 in DNA: TGTGCCACCTCTGGGGCCAACGTCCTGACTTTC. Variable domain in full (rest from reference TRBV19 and TRBJ2-6): DGGITQSPKYLFRKEGQNVTLSCEQNLNHDAMYWYRQDPGQGLRLIYYSQIVNDFQKGDIAEGYSVSREKKESFPLTVTSAQKNPTAFYLCATSGANVLTFGAGSRLTVL.

The chain uses TRBV7-9 and TRBJ2-5; no definite D call. This CDR3 spans 13 amino acids. CDR1 is SEHNR, CDR2 FQNEAQ, per germline (reference sequence). V was trimmed by 5 bases and J by 3 bases, leaving 10 bases between them. CDR3 amino acids: CASSATVEETQYF. CDR3 coding DNA: TGTGCCAGCAGCGCTACAGTAGAAGAGACCCAGTACTTC.

This clone was detected only a few times. This chain uses TRBV2 with TRBJ1-5, with D tentatively TRBD1 (6 bases). CDR3 size: 13 residues. V was cut by 7 bases and J by 0 bases, with 7 bases left in between. Germline V gene lookup returns CDR1 SNHLY and CDR2 FYNNEI. As DNA, the CDR3 is TGTGCCAGCAACAGGGATAGCAATCAGCCCCAGCATTTT. This sequence encodes CASNRDSNQPQHF.